The clone carrying this TCR beta chain was counted many times. Its antigen remains unidentified. The sample originates from a study of blood T cells in healthy people across ages. On the study more broadly: The capture of about one barcoded beta molecule per two T cells was achieved by template switching.

A second PCR of 7 to 11 cycles used a sample-barcoded 5' primer and a J-beta primer mix. MiXCR was run by TCRdb on the 5' RACE reads, yielding one entry per CDR3 protein. Altogether hundreds of thousands of distinct CDR3 sequences are present, around 49% being singletons, with the ten largest covering around a third. The CDR3 extends over 14 amino acids. V lost 0 bases, J lost 11 bases, and 15 bases lay in between. Germline loops: CDR1 LNHNV, CDR2 YYDKDF (reference sequence). Study-wide findings and caveats: Relative to aged donors, long-lived donors carried more naive CD4+ cells and displayed higher diversity. Without sorted subsets, naive and antigen-experienced compartments could not be conclusively compared.

Input material: blood. The chain carries TRBV15 and TRBJ2-3, with D possibly being TRBD1 (5 bases). This TCR came from a woman aged 55-70 years in good health. CDR3 bases: TGTGCCACCAGCAGAGACTCGGTAGGGGTCCGGCAGTATTTT. Translation: CATSRDSVGVRQYF.